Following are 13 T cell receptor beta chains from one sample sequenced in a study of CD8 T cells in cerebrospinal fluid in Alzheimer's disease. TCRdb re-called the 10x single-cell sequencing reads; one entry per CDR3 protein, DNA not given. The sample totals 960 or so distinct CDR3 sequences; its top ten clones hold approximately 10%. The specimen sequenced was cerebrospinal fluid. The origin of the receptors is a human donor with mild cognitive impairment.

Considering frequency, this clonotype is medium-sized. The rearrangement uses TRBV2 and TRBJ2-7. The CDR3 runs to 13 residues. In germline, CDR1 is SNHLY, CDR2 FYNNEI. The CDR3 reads CALFGSANYEQYF.

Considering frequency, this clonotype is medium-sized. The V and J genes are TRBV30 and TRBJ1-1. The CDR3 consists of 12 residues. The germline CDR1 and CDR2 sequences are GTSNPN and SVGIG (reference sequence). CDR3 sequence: CAWRPGFHEAFF. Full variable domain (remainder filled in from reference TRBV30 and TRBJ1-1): SQTIHQWPATLVQPVGSPLSLECTVEGTSNPNLYWYRQAAGRGLQLLFYSVGIGQISSEVPQNLSASRPQDRQFILSSKKLLLSDSGFYLCAWRPGFHEAFFGQGTRLTVV.

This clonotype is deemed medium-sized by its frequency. The CDR3 is CASSLVSGKDGYTF. The gene calls are TRBV5-1 and TRBJ1-2. Germline V gene lookup returns CDR1 SGHRS and CDR2 YFSETQ. This CDR3 is 14 amino acids long.

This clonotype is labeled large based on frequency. CDR3: CSARNPSGGSYNEQFF. This chain uses TRBV20-1 with TRBJ2-1. This CDR3 has 16 amino acids. Germline V gene lookup returns CDR1 DFQATT and CDR2 SNEGSKA (reference sequence).

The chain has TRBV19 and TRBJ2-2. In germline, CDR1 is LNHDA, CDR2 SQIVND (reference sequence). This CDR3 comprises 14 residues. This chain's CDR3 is CASKHQSNTGELFF.

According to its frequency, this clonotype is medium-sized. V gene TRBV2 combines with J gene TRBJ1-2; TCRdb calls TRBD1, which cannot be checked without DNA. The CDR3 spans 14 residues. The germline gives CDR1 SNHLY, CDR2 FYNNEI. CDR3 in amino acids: CASSEEGVGYGYTF. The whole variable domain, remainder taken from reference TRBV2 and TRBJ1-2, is EPEVTQTPSHQVTQMGQEVILRCVPISNHLYFYWYRQILGQKVEFLVSFYNNEISEKSEIFDDQFSVERPDGSNFTLKIRSTKLEDSAMYFCASSEEGVGYGYTFGSGTRLTVV.

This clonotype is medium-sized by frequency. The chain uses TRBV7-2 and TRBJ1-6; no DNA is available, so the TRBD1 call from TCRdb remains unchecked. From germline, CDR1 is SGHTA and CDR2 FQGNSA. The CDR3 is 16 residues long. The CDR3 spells CASSLTGGIVNSPLHF.

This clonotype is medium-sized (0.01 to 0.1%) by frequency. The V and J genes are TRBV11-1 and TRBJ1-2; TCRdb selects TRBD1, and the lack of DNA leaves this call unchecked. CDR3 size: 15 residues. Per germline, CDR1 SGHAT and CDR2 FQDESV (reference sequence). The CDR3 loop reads CASSPDRGRTDGYTF.

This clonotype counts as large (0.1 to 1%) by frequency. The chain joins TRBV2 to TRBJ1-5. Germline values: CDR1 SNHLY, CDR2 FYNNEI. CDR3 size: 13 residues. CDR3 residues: CASKEAYNQPQHF.

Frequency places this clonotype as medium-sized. CDR3 loop: CASSVEDSSPLHF. The chain combines TRBV9 with TRBJ1-6; TCRdb names TRBD1, which stays unverified in the absence of DNA. The CDR3 spans 13 residues. CDR1 is SGDLS, CDR2 YYNGEE, per germline. The variable domain in full, completed from reference TRBV9 and TRBJ1-6, reads DSGVTQTPKHLITATGQRVTLRCSPRSGDLSVYWYQQSLDQGLQFLIQYYNGEERAKGNILERFSAQQFPDLHSELNLSSLELGDSALYFCASSVEDSSPLHFGNGTRLTVT.

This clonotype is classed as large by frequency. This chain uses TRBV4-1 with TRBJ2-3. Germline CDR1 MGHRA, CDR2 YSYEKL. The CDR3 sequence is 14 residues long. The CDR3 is CASSQGGSEDTQYF.

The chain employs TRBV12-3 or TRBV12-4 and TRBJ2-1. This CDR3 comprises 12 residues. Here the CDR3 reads CASSLASGEQFF.

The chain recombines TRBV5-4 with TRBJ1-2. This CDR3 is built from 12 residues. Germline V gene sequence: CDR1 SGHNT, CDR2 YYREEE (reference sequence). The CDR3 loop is CASSLSRDGYTF.